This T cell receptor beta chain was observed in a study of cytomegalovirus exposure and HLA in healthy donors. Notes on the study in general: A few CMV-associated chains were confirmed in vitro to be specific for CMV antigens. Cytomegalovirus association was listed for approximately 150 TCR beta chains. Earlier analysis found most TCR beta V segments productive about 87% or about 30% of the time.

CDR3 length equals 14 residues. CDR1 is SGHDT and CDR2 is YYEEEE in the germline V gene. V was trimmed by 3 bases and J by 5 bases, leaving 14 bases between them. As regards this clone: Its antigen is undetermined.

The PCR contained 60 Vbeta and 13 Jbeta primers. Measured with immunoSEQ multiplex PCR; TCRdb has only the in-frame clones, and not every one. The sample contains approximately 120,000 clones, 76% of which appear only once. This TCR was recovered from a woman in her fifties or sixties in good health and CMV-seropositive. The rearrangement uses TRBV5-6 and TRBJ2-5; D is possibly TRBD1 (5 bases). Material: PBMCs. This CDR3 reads CASSSPRVGETQYF. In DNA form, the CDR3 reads TGTGCCAGCAGCTCACCCAGGGTAGGGGAGACCCAGTACTTC.